These 7 T cell receptor beta chains originate from one sample sequenced in a study of CD8+CD57+ T cells in acquired aplastic anemia. Patients picked for sequencing had shown CD8+CD57+ cell expansion detected by flow cytometry. Genomic DNA, serving as template, underwent TCR beta VDJ and CDR3 profiling. TCRdb fed the reads into MiXCR, producing one record per CDR3 protein. Of approximately 58,000 distinct CDR3 sequences in the sample, approximately 50% are singletons; the top ten hold 15% to 20%. Sample: sorted CD4+, CD8+, or CD8+CD57+ T cells (not recorded which) from PBMCs. These receptors all come from a human donor with aplastic anemia.

The chain couples TRBV7-9 to TRBJ2-5; D gene unclear. This CDR3 has 13 residues. Germline CDR1 SEHNR, CDR2 FQNEAQ (reference sequence). Trimming left V 2 bases short and J 2 bases short, with 6 bases between. The CDR3 DNA reads as TGTGCCAGCAGCTTATCAGGACAAGAGACCCAGTACTTC. It yields the protein CASSLSGQETQYF.

This clonotype came up a few times. CDR3 bases: TGTGCCAGCATTAAGGCCGATTGGAGTGAGCAGTTCTTC. It translates to CASIKADWSEQFF. The rearrangement uses TRBV2 and TRBJ2-1; D not certain. The V end lost 7 bases, the J end lost 9 bases, and 16 bases lay between the germline ends. Germline loops: CDR1 SNHLY, CDR2 FYNNEI. The CDR3 spans 13 residues.

This clonotype is deemed medium-sized. The chain is built from TRBV19 and TRBJ2-7, with TRBD1 identical over 9 bases. CDR1 LNHDA and CDR2 SQIVND come from the germline V gene (reference sequence). Germline trimming cut 5 bases from V and 7 bases from J; bases unmatched to any gene: 6. CDR3 length: 13 residues. The CDR3 here is CASSLQGAREQYF. DNA of the CDR3: TGTGCCAGTAGTTTACAGGGGGCGCGGGAGCAGTACTTC.

The rearrangement uses TRBV3-1 and TRBJ2-7, with no clear D. This CDR3 is built from 12 residues. Trimming stripped 1 base from V and 7 bases from J, with 8 bases between. Germline-derived CDR1 and CDR2 are LGHDT and YNNKEL (reference sequence). CDR3 protein: CASSQVRGEQYF. The CDR3 DNA reads TGTGCCAGCAGCCAAGTTCGTGGGGAGCAGTACTTC.

The chain is built from TRBV7-9 and TRBJ2-1; maybe TRBD1 (5 bases). V lost 7 bases and J 10 bases, leaving 17 bases between the germline ends. The CDR3 runs 13 residues. Germline V gene sequence: CDR1 SEHNR, CDR2 FQNEAQ (reference sequence). Written as DNA, the CDR3 is TGTGCCAGCATCCTGGGCAGGGCGGAGGAGCAGTTCTTC. This gives the protein CASILGRAEEQFF.

This clonotype came up many times. The chain links TRBV5-6 to TRBJ2-1; D gene ambiguous. V dropped 0 bases and J dropped 4 bases, with 8 bases sitting between them. Per germline, CDR1 SGHDT and CDR2 YYEEEE. The CDR3 totals 14 residues. For the CDR3, the DNA is TGTGCCAGCAGCTTGGGTAGCAGTTACAATGAGCAGTTCTTC. Its translation is CASSLGSSYNEQFF.

The chain has TRBV2 and TRBJ1-2; the match to TRBD1 covers 7 bases. V lost 5 bases to trimming and J lost 4 bases; unmatched junction nucleotides: 4. The CDR3 spans 13 residues. Germline V gives CDR1 SNHLY, CDR2 FYNNEI. CDR3 DNA: TGTGCCAGCAGTTGGGAGGGGGCCTATGGCTACACCTTC. It translates to CASSWEGAYGYTF.